These 15 T cell receptor beta chains originate from one sample sequenced in a study of cytomegalovirus exposure and HLA in healthy donors (dated by TCRdb to about 2017). Receptor amplification or capture employed the immunoSEQ multiplex PCR assay. A mixture of 60 forward primers for TCR Vbeta segments and 13 reverse primers for TCR Jbeta segments was used in the multiplex PCR. TCRdb stores this immuneACCESS table with in-frame sequences only. Part of the clones is absent; in the studies checked, under half of the shortfall reflects unresolved V genes, and no reason is known for the rest. The sample table contains 130,000 or so clones; only one count was recorded for 76% of them. The ten largest clones capture less than 2% of the sample. Sequences were obtained from PBMCs. Receptor source: a man in his forties or fifties in good health and CMV-seronegative.

This chain links TRBV28 with TRBJ1-2, with D tentatively TRBD1 (5 bases). The length of the CDR3 is 14 residues. The germline CDR1 and CDR2 sequences are MDHEN and SYDVKM. V was clipped by 5 bases and J by 4 bases, with 14 bases between them. In DNA, the CDR3 is TGTGCCAGCAGTCCCCCGACAGAGGCCTATGGCTACACCTTC. Its protein product is CASSPPTEAYGYTF.

Concerning this clone: The junction does not match germline at one end; this may be a read error. This CDR3 reads CASSLGLAGGGANGLTF. Here the CDR3 DNA reads TGCGCCAGCAGCCTGGGACTAGCGGGGGGCGGGGCCAACGGCCTGACTTTC. The chain is built from TRBV5-1 and TRBJ2-6, with 15 bases fitting TRBD2. The germline V gene encodes CDR1 SGHRS and CDR2 YFSETQ. The CDR3 length is 17 residues.

This chain uses TRBV27 with TRBJ2-3; TRBD2 matches 8 bases. This CDR3 is 18 amino acids long. Germline lookup yields CDR1 MNHEY and CDR2 SMNVEV (reference sequence). Unmatched junction bases numbered 19, after V lost 6 bases and J lost 5 bases. The CDR3 sequence: CASSSISGTVLGIDTQYF. In DNA, the CDR3 is TGTGCCAGCAGCTCCATTAGCGGGACCGTTCTGGGGATAGATACGCAGTATTTT.

This rearrangement joins TRBV5-6 to TRBJ2-1, with a weak D call TRBD1 (5 bases). V dropped 0 bases and J dropped 6 bases, with 19 bases sitting between them. This CDR3 has 17 amino acids. Germline V lookup: CDR1 SGHDT, CDR2 YYEEEE. In DNA, the CDR3 is TGTGCCAGCAGCTTGGATCCCCGCCCGGACACCCCCAATGAGCAGTTCTTC. It translates to CASSLDPRPDTPNEQFF.

The chain carries TRBV7-2 and TRBJ2-3; D possibly corresponds to TRBD1 (5 bases). The germline gives CDR1 SGHTA, CDR2 FQGNSA. Trimming shortened V by 1 base and J by 7 bases, and 9 bases separated the two germline ends. The CDR3 totals 13 residues. CDR3 loop: CASSLEDMNTQYF. The CDR3 DNA reads TGTGCCAGCAGCTTAGAGGACATGAATACGCAGTATTTT.

The chain is built from TRBV7-2 and TRBJ2-1, with TRBD1 as a possible D gene (5 bases). This CDR3 comprises 13 residues. Trimming stripped 1 base from V and 10 bases from J, with 11 bases between. Germline assignment: CDR1 SGHTA and CDR2 FQGNSA. The CDR3 loop reads CASSLVRAGEQFF. The CDR3 DNA follows: TGTGCCAGCAGCTTAGTTAGGGCAGGGGAGCAGTTCTTC.

The V call is TRBV5-6, the J call TRBJ2-7; D possibly corresponds to TRBD2 (6 bases). Germline V gene data show CDR1 as SGHDT and CDR2 as YYEEEE. The CDR3 has 15 amino acids. V was clipped by 4 bases and J by 3 bases, with 17 bases between them. CDR3: CASSPGVQAYYEQYF. The CDR3 DNA follows: TGTGCCAGCAGCCCGGGGGTACAGGCTTACTACGAGCAGTACTTC.

This chain connects TRBV13 to TRBJ2-5; perhaps TRBD2 as D (6 bases). The end of the DNA fits TRBJ2-7 better, so the J call may be wrong. The CDR3 spans 16 residues. Germline V gene data show CDR1 as PRHDT and CDR2 as FYEKMQ (reference sequence). CDR3 in DNA: TGTGCCAGCAGCAGTCGAGGGGTCGGGGGATCCTACGAGCAGTACTTC. This gives the protein CASSSRGVGGSYEQYF.

J is TRBJ1-2 and V is TRBV6-6; 9 bases line up with TRBD1. This CDR3 contains 13 residues. Looked up from germline, CDR1 is MNHNY and CDR2 is SVGAGI (reference sequence). V lost 7 bases and J lost 4; bases outside the gene matches: 4. CDR3 region: CASTGQGSYGYTF. The CDR3 DNA reads as TGTGCCAGCACCGGACAGGGGAGCTATGGCTACACCTTC.

The V call is TRBV14, the J call TRBJ1-2, with D uncertain. This CDR3 comprises 14 residues. V dropped 0 bases and J dropped 5 bases, with 10 bases sitting between them. Germline lookup yields CDR1 SGHDN and CDR2 FVKESK. CDR3 sequence reads: CASSQDGQSYGYTF. As DNA, the CDR3 is TGTGCCAGCAGCCAAGATGGTCAGTCGTATGGCTACACCTTC. Combining the CDR3 with reference TRBV14 and TRBJ1-2 gives the whole variable domain EAGVTQFPSHSVIEKGQTVTLRCDPISGHDNLYWYRRVMGKEIKFLLHFVKESKQDESGMPNNRFLAERTGGTYSTLKVQPAELEDSGVYFCASSQDGQSYGYTFGSGTRLTVV.

This chain links TRBV5-1 with TRBJ2-1; a possible D gene is TRBD2 (5 bases). In germline, CDR1 is SGHRS, CDR2 YFSETQ. The CDR3 sequence is 18 residues long. The V end lost 4 bases, the J end lost 6 bases, and 26 bases lay between the germline ends. This CDR3 is CASSPAYSREGPGNEQFF. DNA for the CDR3: TGCGCCAGCAGCCCCGCATACAGCCGAGAGGGCCCTGGCAATGAGCAGTTCTTC.

V gene TRBV5-5 combines with J gene TRBJ1-5, with a weak D call TRBD1 (5 bases). CDR3 length equals 15 residues. Germline CDR1 is SGHKS and CDR2 is YYEKEE (reference sequence). V was trimmed by 4 bases and J by 0 bases, leaving 11 bases between them. The CDR3 loop reads CASSGGVYSNQPQHF. The DNA of the CDR3 is TGTGCCAGCAGCGGAGGGGTCTATAGCAATCAGCCCCAGCATTTT.

V usage is TRBV6-5 and J usage is TRBJ1-3; D is possibly TRBD1 (5 bases). Per germline, CDR1 MNHEY and CDR2 SVGAGI. V lost 0 bases and J 0 bases, leaving 9 bases between the germline ends. The CDR3 is made up of 16 amino acids. The CDR3 sequence is CASSYSGRSSGNTIYF. DNA for the CDR3: TGTGCCAGCAGTTACTCGGGGCGGAGCTCTGGAAACACCATATATTTT.

J is TRBJ1-2 and V is TRBV2; D may be TRBD1 (6 bases). V was trimmed by 8 bases and J by 8 bases, leaving 15 bases between them. The CDR3 is 12 residues long. The germline V gene has CDR1 SNHLY and CDR2 FYNNEI. The CDR3 DNA is TGTGCCAGCCTGGGGGGGCAGATGGGCTACACCTTC. This sequence encodes CASLGGQMGYTF.

The rearrangement uses TRBV30 and TRBJ1-5; 10 bases map to TRBD1. With V trimmed by 4 bases and J by 5 bases, 2 bases remained unmatched. This CDR3 has 13 amino acids. Per germline, CDR1 GTSNPN and CDR2 SVGIG (reference sequence). The DNA for the CDR3 is TGTGCCTGGAAAGGGACAGGGGATCAGCCCCAGCATTTT. Translated: CAWKGTGDQPQHF.